This is a list of T cell receptor beta chains from one sample in a study of regulatory and conventional T cells in RAG deficiency. Sequencing was performed with immunoSEQ multiplex PCR; in TCRdb, only in-frame clones are kept and a portion is missing. The data contain fewer than 35,000 clones, around 89% of them singletons. These sequences were also reported in another study, on regulatory T cells.

The material sequenced was CD8+ T cells sorted from blood. These receptors all stem from a human donor in good health. Both conserved end residues are part of each CDR3. The D gene is left open where the match is weak. The size entry is marked missing in some rows and otherwise reads once, few, many or a size class.

D,V,J,size,CDR3,DNA
TRBD1,TRBV2,TRBJ2-2,NA,CASRDRPPLNTGELFF,TGTGCCAGCAGGGACAGGCCACCTTTGAACACCGGGGAGCTGTTTTTT
TRBD1,TRBV6-6,TRBJ1-1,NA,CASSPRQGLNTEAFF,TGTGCCAGCAGTCCCCGACAGGGATTGAACACTGAAGCTTTCTTT
NA,TRBV4-1,TRBJ2-7,NA,CASSQDPYYEQYF,TGCGCCAGCAGCCAGGACCCCTACTACGAGCAGTACTTC
TRBD2,TRBV7-9,TRBJ2-1,NA,CASSLGGRGLIEQFF,TGTGCCAGCAGCCTTGGGGGGAGGGGTCTTATTGAGCAGTTCTTC
NA,TRBV7-6,TRBJ1-2,NA,CASSSPGGADYGYTF,TGTGCCAGCAGCTCCCCTGGGGGGGCGGACTATGGCTACACCTTC
TRBD1,TRBV4-1,TRBJ1-1,NA,CASSHPLGQGDTEAFF,TGCGCCAGCAGCCATCCGCTGGGACAGGGGGACACTGAAGCTTTCTTT
NA,TRBV13,TRBJ2-7,NA,CASSLSRGYEQYF,TGTGCCAGCAGCTTATCCAGGGGCTACGAGCAGTACTTC
NA,TRBV5-1,TRBJ1-1,NA,CASSLGENTEAFF,TGCGCCAGCAGCTTGGGGGAAAACACTGAAGCTTTCTTT
NA,TRBV14,TRBJ2-7,NA,CASSQDLGGAPYEQYF,TGTGCCAGCAGCCAAGATCTAGGGGGGGCTCCCTACGAGCAGTACTTC
TRBD2,TRBV9,TRBJ2-5,few,CASSIYGGIEETQYF,TGTGCCAGCAGCATATACGGGGGGATTGAGGAGACCCAGTACTTC
NA,TRBV28,TRBJ1-1,NA,CASRYTEEAFF,TGTGCCAGCAGATATACAGAAGAAGCTTTCTTT
NA,TRBV10-3,TRBJ2-7,NA,CAISESEGGRRFEQYF,TGTGCCATCAGTGAGTCGGAAGGGGGGCGCAGATTCGAGCAGTACTTC
TRBD2,TRBV2,TRBJ2-5,once,CASSGREEQETQYF,TGTGCCAGCAGTGGGCGGGAGGAGCAAGAGACCCAGTACTTC
TRBD2,TRBV7-9,TRBJ2-5,NA,CASSLVTSGKETQYF,TGTGCCAGCAGCTTAGTAACTAGCGGGAAAGAGACCCAGTACTTC
TRBD1,TRBV15,TRBJ2-2,NA,CATSRGDRGNTGELFF,TGTGCCACCAGCAGGGGTGACAGGGGCAACACCGGGGAGCTGTTTTTT
NA,TRBV28,TRBJ2-5,NA,CASMPGLNKYGQETQYF,TGTGCCAGCATGCCGGGTCTCAACAAGTACGGACAAGAGACCCAGTACTTC
TRBD1,TRBV6-5,TRBJ1-5,NA,CASRGTGNNQPQHF,TGTGCCAGCAGGGGGACAGGGAACAATCAGCCCCAGCATTTT
NA,TRBV19,TRBJ1-1,NA,CASSMNVSPPEAFF,TGTGCCAGTAGTATGAATGTCTCACCCCCTGAAGCTTTCTTT
NA,TRBV7-9,TRBJ1-5,NA,CASSPMDQPQHF,TGTGCCAGCAGCCCAATGGATCAGCCCCAGCATTTT
NA,TRBV27,TRBJ2-1,NA,CASKLQGNEQFF,TGTGCCAGCAAATTACAGGGCAATGAGCAGTTCTTC
TRBD1,TRBV5-5,TRBJ2-7,once,CASSLKGDSYEQYF,TGTGCCAGCAGCTTGAAAGGGGACAGTTACGAGCAGTACTTC
NA,TRBV6-5,TRBJ1-6,NA,CASMRVDNSPLHF,TGTGCCAGCATGCGGGTGGACAATTCACCCCTCCACTTT
TRBD2,TRBV6-5,TRBJ2-3,NA,CASTPSGGAHPQYF,TGTGCCAGCACACCCAGCGGGGGGGCCCACCCGCAGTATTTT
TRBD1,TRBV29-1,TRBJ1-3,NA,CSVQGGISGNTIYF,TGCAGCGTTCAGGGGGGAATCTCTGGAAACACCATATATTTT
TRBD1,TRBV7-1,TRBJ1-2,NA,CASSPGQGNGYTF,TGTGCCAGCAGCCCTGGACAGGGCAATGGCTACACCTTC
TRBD2,TRBV7-9,TRBJ2-1,few,CASSPTSGRHKNEQFF,TGTGCCAGCAGCCCCACTAGCGGGAGACACAAAAATGAGCAGTTCTTC
NA,TRBV4-1,TRBJ2-2,once,CASQPAPGELFF,TGCGCCAGCCAGCCGGCCCCCGGGGAGCTGTTTTTT
NA,TRBV27,TRBJ1-2,NA,CASSSMDHGYTF,TGTGCCAGCAGTTCGATGGACCACGGCTACACCTTC
NA,TRBV19,TRBJ2-7,NA,CASSIRTAYEQYF,TGTGCCAGTAGTATAAGGACAGCCTACGAGCAGTACTTC
TRBD1,TRBV7-9,TRBJ2-3,NA,CASSPRQGADTQYF,TGTGCCAGCAGCCCACGACAGGGGGCCGATACGCAGTATTTT
NA,TRBV6-5,TRBJ2-3,NA,CASRSGSTDTQYF,TGTGCCAGCCGCAGCGGGAGCACAGATACGCAGTATTTT
NA,TRBV29-1,TRBJ1-5,NA,CSVLGDGNQPQHF,TGCAGCGTTTTGGGGGACGGCAATCAGCCCCAGCATTTT
NA,TRBV28,TRBJ1-1,NA,CASSSPLTANTEAFF,TGTGCCAGCAGCTCACCCCTAACAGCGAACACTGAAGCTTTCTTT
TRBD1,TRBV19,TRBJ1-4,NA,CASSDRVSEKLFF,TGTGCCAGTAGTGACAGGGTTAGCGAAAAACTGTTTTTT
NA,TRBV28,TRBJ1-1,NA,CASSFVGTPEAFF,TGTGCCAGCAGTTTTGTCGGGACGCCTGAAGCTTTCTTT
NA,TRBV6-1,TRBJ2-2,NA,CASTTTGELFF,TGTGCCAGCACTACTACCGGGGAGCTGTTTTTT
TRBD1,TRBV6-5,TRBJ2-3,NA,CASSYRTGQADTQYF,TGTGCCAGCAGTTACAGGACAGGGCAGGCAGATACGCAGTATTTT